These 19 T cell receptor beta chains came from one sample sequenced in a study of blood T cell repertoires in COVID-19 (TCRdb year 2020). The library was obtained by the immunoSEQ multiplex PCR assay. TCRdb provides this immuneACCESS table in a form limited to in-frame rearrangements. Some clones are lacking; in checked studies, under half of them reflect an unresolved V gene, and why the rest are absent is not known. The sample yields 80,000 or so clones; around four fifths were counted once. Together, the top ten hold around 9.5% of the sample. The sample taken for sequencing was peripheral blood. The receptors were gathered from a human donor in a cohort sampled during active COVID-19.

This clone was detected only a few times. V and J are TRBV11-2 and TRBJ2-7, with D uncertain. This CDR3 is built from 13 residues. V lost 5 bases, J lost 1 base, and 9 bases lay in between. Germline values: CDR1 SGHAT, CDR2 FQNNGV. CDR3 in amino acids: CASSLLGSYEQYF. The CDR3 DNA is TGTGCCAGCAGCCTGCTAGGATCCTACGAGCAGTACTTC.

The CDR3, as DNA: TGTGCCAGCAGTTACTCGAGGCGAGGTACTAATTCACCCCTCCACTTT. It codes for CASSYSRRGTNSPLHF. The rearrangement joins TRBV6-5 to TRBJ1-6; D remains unclear. Germline V gene data show CDR1 as MNHEY and CDR2 as SVGAGI. V lost 0 bases to trimming and J lost 6 bases, with 12 bases between them. The CDR3 sequence is 16 residues long.

This clone was detected a few times. The V and J genes are TRBV2 and TRBJ2-7, with a tentative D call TRBD1 (6 bases). The CDR3 totals 13 residues. V lost 2 bases, J lost 6 bases, and 11 bases lay in between. Germline lookup yields CDR1 SNHLY and CDR2 FYNNEI. The CDR3 region has the DNA TGTGCCAGCAGTGAATATGGGGGCGCCGAGCAGTACTTC. As protein: CASSEYGGAEQYF.

V gene TRBV18 combines with J gene TRBJ1-1; D remains unclear. This CDR3 is 13 amino acids long. Germline lookup yields CDR1 KGHSH and CDR2 LQKENI. V gave up 2 bases and J gave up 1 base, with 5 bases separating them. The chain's CDR3 is CASSPSENTEAFF. The CDR3 DNA is TGTGCCAGCTCACCATCAGAGAACACTGAAGCTTTCTTT.

This sequence joins TRBV5-5 and TRBJ2-7; D is unclear. The V and J ends lost 1 base and 3 bases respectively, with 5 bases between them. Germline CDR1 SGHKS, CDR2 YYEKEE (reference sequence). CDR3 length: 12 amino acids. CDR3 DNA sequence: TGTGCCAGCAGCTTGCCCGGCTACGAGCAGTACTTC. It codes for CASSLPGYEQYF. The full variable domain, with the rest looked up from reference TRBV5-5 and TRBJ2-7, is DAGVTQSPTHLIKTRGQQVTLRCSPISGHKSVSWYQQVLGQGPQFIFQYYEKEERGRGNFPDRFSARQFPNYSSELNVNALLLGDSALYLCASSLPGYEQYFGPGTRLTVT.

The chain couples TRBV27 to TRBJ1-6; unclear D gene. This CDR3 comprises 14 residues. V was pared by 7 bases and J by 3 bases, with 10 bases between. Germline V lookup: CDR1 MNHEY, CDR2 SMNVEV (reference sequence). Here the CDR3 DNA reads TGTGCCAGCATGCGACACGGCTATAATTCACCCCTCCACTTT. Amino acids: CASMRHGYNSPLHF.

The rearrangement joins TRBV2 to TRBJ1-4; 11 nucleotides agree with TRBD1. CDR3 length: 14 residues. CDR1 and CDR2 from the germline V gene are SNHLY and FYNNEI. After removal of 2 bases from V and 11 bases from J, the junction contained 4 bases not matched to a gene. The CDR3 is CASSEWTGGGKLFF. The CDR3 DNA follows: TGTGCCAGCAGTGAATGGACAGGGGGCGGGAAACTGTTTTTT.

This clone occurred a few times. The genes are TRBV18 and TRBJ2-7; a possible D gene is TRBD1 (5 bases). Germline V gene sequence: CDR1 KGHSH, CDR2 LQKENI. With 5 bases removed from V and 7 bases from J, the gap between germline ends came to 15 bases. The CDR3 runs 13 residues. The CDR3 nucleotides read TGTGCCAGCTCATCCGGACAAGGATCAGAGCAGTACTTC. Encoded protein: CASSSGQGSEQYF. Drawing the rest from reference TRBV18 and TRBJ2-7, the complete variable domain is NAGVMQNPRHLVRRRGQEARLRCSPMKGHSHVYWYRQLPEEGLKFMVYLQKENIIDESGMPKERFSAEFPKEGPSILRIQQVVRGDSAAYFCASSSGQGSEQYFGPGTRLTVT.

V and J are TRBV18 and TRBJ1-5; perhaps TRBD1 as D (6 bases). Trimming removed 0 bases at V and 6 bases at J, with 12 bases between. CDR1 KGHSH and CDR2 LQKENI come from the germline V gene. The CDR3 contains 15 residues. The CDR3 DNA is TGTGCCAGCTCACCACCTACAGGGCCAGGTCAGCCCCAGCATTTT. Its protein is CASSPPTGPGQPQHF.

The chain combines TRBV28 with TRBJ1-6; D possibly corresponds to TRBD1 (5 bases). This CDR3 is built from 16 residues. V was shortened by 3 bases and J by 3 bases, with 12 bases between the two germline ends. CDR1 is MDHEN and CDR2 is SYDVKM in the germline V gene. CDR3: CASSFVRVIYNSPLHF. The CDR3 DNA sequence: TGTGCCAGCAGTTTCGTCAGGGTTATCTATAATTCACCCCTCCACTTT.

In nucleotides, the CDR3 is TGTGCCAGCAGCCCGCGGGGGCCCCCCCAAGAGACCCAGTACTTC. Encoded protein: CASSPRGPPQETQYF. V and J are TRBV9 and TRBJ2-5; the D gene is possibly TRBD2 (7 bases). CDR3 size: 15 residues. The V gene lost 4 bases and the J gene lost 1 base, with 14 bases spanning the gap. Looked up from germline, CDR1 is SGDLS and CDR2 is YYNGEE.

The gene calls are TRBV24-1 and TRBJ2-5; no clear D. V lost 9 bases and J lost 3, with 16 bases in between. CDR1 is KGHDR, CDR2 SFDVKD, per germline. This CDR3 is 14 amino acids long. The CDR3 DNA reads as TGTGCCACCCCTGTTCCGCCGAGGAAAGAGACCCAGTACTTC. Protein: CATPVPPRKETQYF.

The genes are TRBV2 and TRBJ1-4, with 7 bases fitting TRBD1. CDR1 and CDR2 from the germline V gene are SNHLY and FYNNEI. The ends lost 6 bases at V and 7 bases at J; junction bases unmatched: 5. CDR3 length equals 13 residues. In DNA, the CDR3 is TGTGCCAGCAGGCAGACAGGGTTTGAAAAACTGTTTTTT. This codes for CASRQTGFEKLFF.

The V call is TRBV9, the J call TRBJ1-6; no firm D call. The CDR3 is made up of 16 amino acids. Trimming shortened V by 7 bases and J by 7 bases, and 21 bases separated the two germline ends. CDR1 SGDLS and CDR2 YYNGEE come from the germline V gene. The CDR3 protein is CASGRAWGGKNSPLHF. CDR3 nucleotides: TGTGCCAGCGGCCGCGCTTGGGGAGGCAAAAATTCACCCCTCCACTTT.

The sample holds one count of this clone. The rearrangement uses TRBV2 and TRBJ2-5, with a possible D match to TRBD1 (6 bases). The CDR3 loop spans 13 amino acids. The germline V and J ends were trimmed by 6 bases and 4 bases, with 12 bases remaining between them. Germline loops: CDR1 SNHLY, CDR2 FYNNEI. The DNA of the CDR3 is TGTGCCAGCAGCGACGGCAGGGGAGAGACCCAGTACTTC. It is translated as CASSDGRGETQYF. Variable domain in full (rest from reference TRBV2 and TRBJ2-5): EPEVTQTPSHQVTQMGQEVILRCVPISNHLYFYWYRQILGQKVEFLVSFYNNEISEKSEIFDDQFSVERPDGSNFTLKIRSTKLEDSAMYFCASSDGRGETQYFGPGTRLLVL.

This chain uses TRBV21-1 with TRBJ2-7; the table's D call TRBD1 went unverified against the DNA. TRBV21-1 is tagged as a pseudogene. CDR3 length: 13 residues. The CDR3 DNA reads as TGTGCCAGCACCTCAGGGGGGTACTACGAGCAGTACTTC. Encoded protein: CASTSGGYYEQYF.

This sequence joins TRBV10-2 and TRBJ2-7; TRBD2 matches at 8 bases. The CDR3 consists of 12 residues. Germline-derived CDR1 and CDR2 are WSHSY and SAAADI. J gave up 2 bases and V 7 bases, and 1 base lay outside the gene matches. The DNA of the CDR3 is TGCGCCAGCATGGGACTAGCCTACGAGCAGTACTTC. This sequence encodes CASMGLAYEQYF.

This chain uses TRBV2 with TRBJ1-5; 8 positions match TRBD1. CDR1 SNHLY and CDR2 FYNNEI come from the germline V gene. The CDR3 extends over 16 amino acids. After removal of 5 bases from V and 2 bases from J, the junction contained 8 bases not matched to a gene. The CDR3 spells CASSTPGGVGNQPQHF. The CDR3 region has the DNA TGTGCCAGCAGTACCCCAGGGGGCGTTGGCAATCAGCCCCAGCATTTT.

The chain links TRBV7-6 to TRBJ1-1; 8 nucleotides line up with TRBD1. Trimming took 4 bases from V and 0 from J; bases not matched to a gene: 4. The CDR3 sequence is 15 residues long. CDR1 SGHVS and CDR2 FNYEAQ come from the germline V gene. The CDR3 nucleotides read TGTGCCAGCAGCTCCAGACAGGGGATGAACACTGAAGCTTTCTTT. This codes for CASSSRQGMNTEAFF.